Below are 19 T cell receptor beta chains sequenced from a single sample in a study of cytomegalovirus exposure and HLA in healthy donors. The primer mix had 60 Vbeta and 13 Jbeta primers. This table comes from immunoSEQ multiplex PCR, and its TCRdb copy is limited to in-frame clones, with some not included. The data show approximately 120,000 clones, 77% seen once. The sample consisted of PBMCs. Every receptor here comes from a woman between 40 and 55 years old in good health and CMV-seropositive.

The CDR3: CASSPHLDGYNEQFF. In nucleotides, the CDR3 is TGTGCCAGCAGCCCCCACCTAGACGGCTACAATGAGCAGTTCTTC. V gene TRBV7-9 combines with J gene TRBJ2-1; D unresolved. The germline CDR1 and CDR2 sequences are SEHNR and FQNEAQ (reference sequence). Trimming removed 5 bases at V and 3 bases at J, with 14 bases between. This CDR3 has 15 residues.

The gene calls are TRBV10-3 and TRBJ2-1; the match to TRBD2 covers 13 bases. The V gene end was trimmed by 3 bases and the J gene end by 3 bases; junction bases not matched to a gene: 8. The germline V gene encodes CDR1 ENHRY and CDR2 SYGVKD. CDR3 size: 18 residues. CDR3 sequence (DNA): TGTGCCATCAGTGATAGGGTGACTAGCGGGAGGAACTACAATGAGCAGTTCTTC. Protein product: CAISDRVTSGRNYNEQFF.

The rearrangement joins TRBV19 to TRBJ1-1; D gene unclear. Germline V lookup: CDR1 LNHDA, CDR2 SQIVND (reference sequence). Trimming took off 3 bases at V and 5 bases at J, with 13 bases between the two ends. The CDR3 has 14 amino acids. CDR3 nucleotide sequence: TGTGCCAGTAGTATCGGAGGGCCGGCGACTGAAGCTTTCTTT. Protein sequence: CASSIGGPATEAFF.

The rearrangement joins TRBV4-2 to TRBJ1-1, with 10 nucleotides matching TRBD1. The CDR3 loop spans 18 amino acids. Germline assignment: CDR1 LGHNA and CDR2 YNFKEQ. V lost 1 base, J lost 2 bases, and 10 bases stayed unmatched. The CDR3 bases are TGTGCCAGCAGCCAAGTTGTTAAAGGGGACAGGGGAAACACTGAAGCTTTCTTT. Its protein product is CASSQVVKGDRGNTEAFF.

The genes are TRBV29-1 and TRBJ2-5; TRBD1 agrees at 8 bases. The last part of the DNA fits TRBJ2-7 better; the J call may be wrong. The CDR3 has 12 residues. Germline V gene sequence: CDR1 SQVTM, CDR2 ANQGSEA. CDR3 amino acids: CSAEGQDYEQYF. The DNA for the CDR3 is TGCAGCGCCGAGGGACAGGACTACGAGCAGTACTTC.

The chain links TRBV6-6 to TRBJ2-7; 7 positions agree with TRBD2. CDR3 length: 14 residues. J gave up 2 bases and V 8 bases, and 9 bases lay outside the gene matches. The germline V gene has CDR1 MNHNY and CDR2 SVGAGI (reference sequence). Written as DNA, the CDR3 is TGTGCCAGCCGAGAAGCGGGGCCAACCTACGAGCAGTACTTC. It yields the protein CASREAGPTYEQYF.

The V and J genes are TRBV5-5 and TRBJ1-5; maybe TRBD1 (5 bases). Germline-derived CDR1 and CDR2 are SGHKS and YYEKEE (reference sequence). The CDR3 contains 13 residues. V lost 2 bases, J lost 6 bases, and 9 bases lay in between. The CDR3 DNA follows: TGTGCCAGCAGCTTCCAGGGAGGTCAGCCCCAGCATTTT. Amino acids: CASSFQGGQPQHF. The whole variable domain, filled in from reference TRBV5-5 and TRBJ1-5, reads DAGVTQSPTHLIKTRGQQVTLRCSPISGHKSVSWYQQVLGQGPQFIFQYYEKEERGRGNFPDRFSARQFPNYSSELNVNALLLGDSALYLCASSFQGGQPQHFGDGTRLSIL.

The chain links TRBV7-9 to TRBJ2-7; the match to TRBD1 covers 8 bases. The V and J ends lost 1 base and 4 bases, in that order; junction bases with no gene match: 0. Germline V gene sequence: CDR1 SEHNR, CDR2 FQNEAQ (reference sequence). The CDR3 has 13 amino acids. The CDR3 region is CASSLGTGYEQYF. The CDR3 DNA is TGTGCCAGCAGCTTAGGGACAGGGTACGAGCAGTACTTC.

This rearrangement joins TRBV28 to TRBJ1-5; the match to TRBD1 covers 12 bases. The CDR3 has 15 residues. V lost 5 bases to trimming and J lost 7 bases; unmatched junction nucleotides: 6. Germline lookup yields CDR1 MDHEN and CDR2 SYDVKM. In DNA, the CDR3 is TGTGCCAGCAGTCCCGGGACAGGGGGCCGCCAGCCCCAGCATTTT. Residues: CASSPGTGGRQPQHF.

This clone turned up a few times. The V call is TRBV5-1, the J call TRBJ2-7, with 9 nucleotides matching TRBD1. V dropped 7 bases and J dropped 5; count of bases not matched to a gene: 7. In germline, CDR1 is SGHRS, CDR2 YFSETQ. The CDR3 runs 13 residues. CDR3: CASCRGQGDEQYF. DNA for the CDR3: TGCGCCAGCTGCCGGGGACAGGGAGACGAGCAGTACTTC.

V and J are TRBV6-6 and TRBJ1-5; D not resolved. CDR3 length: 13 residues. With 0 bases removed from V and 4 bases from J, the gap between germline ends came to 4 bases. Per the germline V gene, CDR1 is MNHNY and CDR2 is SVGAGI (reference sequence). CDR3 amino acids: CASSYSQNQPQHF. CDR3 nucleotides: TGTGCCAGCAGTTACTCGCAGAATCAGCCCCAGCATTTT.

The chain uses TRBV4-1 and TRBJ1-4; D uncertain. The CDR3 is 13 amino acids. The V gene lost 4 bases and the J gene lost 6 bases, with 9 bases spanning the gap. Germline assignment: CDR1 MGHRA and CDR2 YSYEKL. CDR3 sequence reads: CASSLNRDEKLFF. CDR3 nucleotide sequence: TGCGCCAGCAGCCTTAATCGAGATGAAAAACTGTTTTTT.

The rearrangement links TRBV5-1 to TRBJ2-1; 8 nucleotides agree with TRBD1. Per germline, CDR1 SGHRS and CDR2 YFSETQ. The V segment lost 4 bases and the J segment 9 bases; nucleotides outside the gene matches: 3. The CDR3 consists of 12 residues. As DNA, the CDR3 is TGCGCCAGCAGCCTAGACAGGGGTGAGCAGTTCTTC. Its protein product is CASSLDRGEQFF. The complete variable domain, with remaining parts taken from reference TRBV5-1 and TRBJ2-1, reads KAGVTQTPRYLIKTRGQQVTLSCSPISGHRSVSWYQQTPGQGLQFLFEYFSETQRNKGNFPGRFSGRQFSNSRSEMNVSTLELGDSALYLCASSLDRGEQFFGPGTRLTVL.

The CDR3 DNA reads as TGTGCCAGCAGTGACTTAGCCGGGAGGGCCTCCTACGAGCAGTACTTC. Protein sequence: CASSDLAGRASYEQYF. The chain carries TRBV2 and TRBJ2-7, with 8 bases that match TRBD2. The ends lost 3 bases at V and 0 bases at J; junction bases unmatched: 7. CDR1 is SNHLY, CDR2 FYNNEI, per germline. This CDR3 contains 16 residues. Using reference TRBV2 and TRBJ2-7 for the parts outside the CDR3, the full variable domain is EPEVTQTPSHQVTQMGQEVILRCVPISNHLYFYWYRQILGQKVEFLVSFYNNEISEKSEIFDDQFSVERPDGSNFTLKIRSTKLEDSAMYFCASSDLAGRASYEQYFGPGTRLTVT.

The sample holds one count of this clone. This chain connects TRBV2 to TRBJ1-4; 9 positions agree with TRBD1. Trimming at V came to 6 bases and at J to 6 bases, leaving 2 bases not matched to a gene. The CDR3 is made up of 13 amino acids. Germline CDR1 reads SNHLY; CDR2 reads FYNNEI. This CDR3 reads CASSRDRDEKLFF. The CDR3 DNA sequence: TGTGCCAGCAGCCGGGACAGGGATGAAAAACTGTTTTTT. Full variable domain (remainder filled in from reference TRBV2 and TRBJ1-4): EPEVTQTPSHQVTQMGQEVILRCVPISNHLYFYWYRQILGQKVEFLVSFYNNEISEKSEIFDDQFSVERPDGSNFTLKIRSTKLEDSAMYFCASSRDRDEKLFFGSGTQLSVL.

CDR3 residues: CASSRGTGELFF. The CDR3 DNA reads as TGTGCCAGCAGCCGGGGGACCGGGGAGCTGTTTTTT. The chain uses TRBV5-5 and TRBJ2-2; weak D call: TRBD2 (6 bases). V was shortened by 4 bases and J by 5 bases, with 6 bases between the two germline ends. Germline CDR1 is SGHKS and CDR2 is YYEKEE (reference sequence). The CDR3 is 12 amino acids.

This chain uses TRBV13 with TRBJ2-5; maybe TRBD2 (5 bases). The CDR3 is 13 residues long. CDR1 is PRHDT and CDR2 is FYEKMQ in the germline V gene (reference sequence). The V and J ends lost 2 bases and 4 bases respectively, with 8 bases between them. CDR3 DNA sequence: TGTGCCAGCAGCTTATCCGAGGGAGAGACCCAGTACTTC. Encoded protein: CASSLSEGETQYF.

J is TRBJ1-4 and V is TRBV2, with TRBD1 identical over 8 bases. In germline, CDR1 is SNHLY, CDR2 FYNNEI. J gave up 5 bases and V 9 bases, and 5 bases lay outside the gene matches. The CDR3 covers 13 residues. The CDR3 here is CARQDRANEKLFF. DNA of the CDR3: TGTGCCAGACAGGACAGGGCAAATGAAAAACTGTTTTTT.

A few counts support this clone. The J gene is TRBJ1-1, the V gene TRBV7-3; 7 bases map to TRBD1. The germline V gene encodes CDR1 SGHTA and CDR2 FQGTGA. The CDR3 is 15 amino acids. V shed 4 bases, J shed 1 base, and the junction held 6 bases outside the gene matches. The CDR3 here is CASSSQGGRNTEAFF. The DNA for the CDR3 is TGTGCCAGCAGCTCTCAGGGGGGTAGGAACACTGAAGCTTTCTTT.